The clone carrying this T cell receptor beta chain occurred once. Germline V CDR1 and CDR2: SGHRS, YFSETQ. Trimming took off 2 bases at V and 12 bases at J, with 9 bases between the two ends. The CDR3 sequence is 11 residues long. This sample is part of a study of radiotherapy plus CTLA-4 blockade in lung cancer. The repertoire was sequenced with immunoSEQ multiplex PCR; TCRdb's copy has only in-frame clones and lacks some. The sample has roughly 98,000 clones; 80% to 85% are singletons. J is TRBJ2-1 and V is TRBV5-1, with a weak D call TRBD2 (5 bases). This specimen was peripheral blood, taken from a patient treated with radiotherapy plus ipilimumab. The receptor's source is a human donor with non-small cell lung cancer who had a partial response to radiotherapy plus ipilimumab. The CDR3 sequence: CASSFRGGQFF. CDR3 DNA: TGCGCCAGCAGCTTCCGGGGTGGGCAGTTCTTC.